This T cell receptor (beta chain) was observed in a study of prognosis after radiotherapy for stage I lung cancer. Across the whole study: Stage I non-small cell lung cancer patients were enrolled in Nanjing, China. This enrollment took place between 2018 and early 2019. General study findings and limits: Once stereotactic body radiation therapy had been given, unique TCR clone counts fell, with a median of roughly 9,300 versus 7,200.

The CDR3 runs to 16 residues. The V and J ends lost 6 bases and 0 bases respectively, with 12 bases between them. CDR1 is MDHEN and CDR2 is SYDVKM in the germline V gene. The authors drew roughly 6.5 milliliters of peripheral blood at each of two time points. Two-round multiplex PCR, the amplification method, yielded TCR beta CDR3 from genomic DNA. Amplification in first-round PCR relied on primers specific to each TRBV and TRBJ gene. Second-round PCR used universal primers. MiXCR, applied by TCRdb to the multiplex PCR reads, yields one record per CDR3 protein. Found here are tens of thousands of distinct CDR3 sequences, 26% of them singletons; the top ten hold less than 8%. This clonotype was seen many times. Antigen: not known.

The chain recombines TRBV28 with TRBJ1-6; D is unclear. This TCR derives from a donor over 45 with non-small cell lung cancer. Sequencing used PBMCs, obtained before or after stereotactic body radiation therapy (not recorded which). The CDR3 protein is CASSPEGSSYNSPLHF. DNA of the CDR3: TGTGCCAGCAGCCCGGAAGGGAGCTCCTATAATTCACCCCTCCACTTT.